This TCR beta chain stems from a study of cytomegalovirus exposure and HLA in healthy donors. Across the whole study: From donors who were HLA-typed, an early data release held 80 million to 85 million unique TCRs.

Study-wide findings and caveats: Later analysis identified a missense DCLRE1C variant that was linked to TCR beta V- and J-gene trimming. Segments of the TCR beta V type were, in most cases, productive about 87% or about 30% of the time in an earlier analysis.

As for the donors, each was a healthy bone marrow donor. As regards this clone: Its antigen remains unidentified.

13 Jbeta primers and 60 Vbeta primers were used for the PCR. TCRdb keeps only in-frame clones here, not all; method: immunoSEQ multiplex PCR. This sample yields 100,000 to 120,000 clones, of which 83% are seen a single time; 6% to 7.5% belongs to the top ten. Sequenced sample: PBMCs. The clonotype comes from a man in his late teens or twenties in good health and CMV-seronegative.

DNA of the CDR3: TGTGCCACCAGCAGAGAGCCCAGCACCGGGGAGCTGTTTTTT. Translated, it gives CATSREPSTGELFF. The chain is built from TRBV15 and TRBJ2-2; D is unresolved. V lost 0 bases, J lost 4 bases, and 6 bases lay in between. The CDR3 spans 14 residues. Germline V gene sequence: CDR1 LNHNV, CDR2 YYDKDF (reference sequence).